This T cell receptor (beta chain) was profiled in a study of cytomegalovirus exposure and HLA in healthy donors. Study observations and caveats: In an earlier analysis, most TCR beta V segments were productive about 87% or about 30% of the time.

This clone was seen more than once but under ten times. Its antigen remains unknown. The PCR was carried out with 60 Vbeta primers and 13 Jbeta primers. The method was immunoSEQ multiplex PCR; TCRdb's version includes in-frame clones alone and lacks a portion of them. The data contain under 200,000 clones, 12% of them seen just once; the ten biggest clones take up 7.5% to 10%. The CDR3 extends over 15 amino acids. Germline V gene sequence: CDR1 SGDLS, CDR2 YYNGEE. V shed 4 bases and J 4 bases; nucleotides not matched to a gene: 7. Healthy bone marrow donors made up the donors. Sequencing was done on a sample of PBMCs. The J gene is TRBJ2-3, the V gene TRBV9; 9 bases line up with TRBD2. This TCR was sampled from a man aged 45-60 years in good health and CMV-seropositive. CDR3 DNA sequence: TGTGCCAGCAGCATATCTAGCGGGGTGGCAGATACGCAGTATTTT. Translated: CASSISSGVADTQYF.